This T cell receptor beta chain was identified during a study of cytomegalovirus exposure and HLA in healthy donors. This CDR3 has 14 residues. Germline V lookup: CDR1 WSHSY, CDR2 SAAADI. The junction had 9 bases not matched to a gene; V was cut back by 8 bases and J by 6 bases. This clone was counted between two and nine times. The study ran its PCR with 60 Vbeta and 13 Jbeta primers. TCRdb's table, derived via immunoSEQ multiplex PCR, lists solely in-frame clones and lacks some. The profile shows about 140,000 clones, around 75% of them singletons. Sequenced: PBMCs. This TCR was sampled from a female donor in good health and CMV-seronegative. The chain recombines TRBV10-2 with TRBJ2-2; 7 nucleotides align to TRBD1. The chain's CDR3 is CASLHTTGAGELFF. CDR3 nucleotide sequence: TGCGCCAGCCTCCATACAACAGGGGCCGGGGAGCTGTTTTTT.